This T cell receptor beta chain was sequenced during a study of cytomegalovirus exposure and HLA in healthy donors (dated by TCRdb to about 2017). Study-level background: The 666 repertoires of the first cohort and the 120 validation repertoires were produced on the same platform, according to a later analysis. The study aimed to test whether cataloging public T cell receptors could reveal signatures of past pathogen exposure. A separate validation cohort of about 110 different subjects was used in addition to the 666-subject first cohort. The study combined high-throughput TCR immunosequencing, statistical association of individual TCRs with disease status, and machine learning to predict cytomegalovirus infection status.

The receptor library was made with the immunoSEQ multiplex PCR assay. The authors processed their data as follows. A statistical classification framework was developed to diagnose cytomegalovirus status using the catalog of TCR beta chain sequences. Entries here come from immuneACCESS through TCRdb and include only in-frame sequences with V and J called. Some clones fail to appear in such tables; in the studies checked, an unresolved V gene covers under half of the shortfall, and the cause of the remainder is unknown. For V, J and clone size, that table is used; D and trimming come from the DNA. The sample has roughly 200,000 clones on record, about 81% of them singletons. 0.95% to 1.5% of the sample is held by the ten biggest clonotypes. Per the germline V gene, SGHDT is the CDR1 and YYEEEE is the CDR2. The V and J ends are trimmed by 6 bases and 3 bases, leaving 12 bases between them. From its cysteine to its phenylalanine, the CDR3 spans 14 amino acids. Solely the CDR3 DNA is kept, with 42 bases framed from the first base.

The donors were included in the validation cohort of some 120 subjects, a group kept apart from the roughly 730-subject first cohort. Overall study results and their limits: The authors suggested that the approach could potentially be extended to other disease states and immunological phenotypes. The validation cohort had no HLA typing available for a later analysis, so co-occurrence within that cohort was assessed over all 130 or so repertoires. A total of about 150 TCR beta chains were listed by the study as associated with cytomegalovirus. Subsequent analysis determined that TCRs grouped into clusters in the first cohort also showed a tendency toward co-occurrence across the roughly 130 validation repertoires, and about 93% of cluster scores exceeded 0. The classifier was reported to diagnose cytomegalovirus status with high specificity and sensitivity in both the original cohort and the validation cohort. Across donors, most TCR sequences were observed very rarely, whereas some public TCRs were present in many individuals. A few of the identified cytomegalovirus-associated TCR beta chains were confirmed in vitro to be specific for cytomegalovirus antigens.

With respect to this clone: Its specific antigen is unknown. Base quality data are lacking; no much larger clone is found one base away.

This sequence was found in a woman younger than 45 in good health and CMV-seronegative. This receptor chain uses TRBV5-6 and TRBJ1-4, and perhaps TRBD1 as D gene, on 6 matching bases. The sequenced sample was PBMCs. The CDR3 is CASKQGWSNEKLFF. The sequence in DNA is TGTGCCAGCAAACAGGGCTGGTCTAATGAAAAACTGTTTTTT.